This paragraph covers one T cell receptor (beta chain) sequence. Its antigen remains unknown. The germline gives CDR1 SGHVS, CDR2 FNYEAQ. This CDR3 comprises 17 residues. Germline trimming cut 1 base from V and 4 bases from J; bases unmatched to any gene: 6. These data originate in a study of shared clonotypes between healthy human individuals. General study points: A handful of donors showed sharing of around 5% of naive CD4 clonotypes.

Selected positively for CCR7 and CD45RO-negative, naive CD8 cells excluded terminally differentiated effector memory CD45RA+ cells. The repertoire was sequenced with immunoSEQ multiplex PCR; TCRdb's copy has only in-frame clones and lacks some. The top ten hold about 1.1% of the sample, which has more than 2 million clones, about 95% seen once. Material: naive CD8+ T cells sorted from blood. The source of this sequence is a man between 18 and 35 years old in good health. The chain combines TRBV7-6 with TRBJ2-1, with TRBD2 matching over 11 bases. The CDR3, as DNA: TGTGCCAGCAGCTTAGTGACTAGCGGGGCCCAGTACAATGAGCAGTTCTTC. It specifies CASSLVTSGAQYNEQFF.